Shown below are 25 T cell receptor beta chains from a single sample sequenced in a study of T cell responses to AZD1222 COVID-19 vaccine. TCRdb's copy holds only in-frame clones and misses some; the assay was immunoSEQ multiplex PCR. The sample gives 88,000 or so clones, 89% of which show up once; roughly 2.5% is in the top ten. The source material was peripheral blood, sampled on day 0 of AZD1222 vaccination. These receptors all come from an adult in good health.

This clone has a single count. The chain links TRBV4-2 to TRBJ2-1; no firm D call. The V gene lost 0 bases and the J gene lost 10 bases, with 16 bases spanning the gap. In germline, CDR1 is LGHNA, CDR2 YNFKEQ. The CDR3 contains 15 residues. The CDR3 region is CASSQDPNSQAEQFF. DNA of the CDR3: TGTGCCAGCAGCCAAGACCCGAACAGCCAAGCGGAGCAGTTCTTC.

The CDR3 DNA follows: TGTGCAAGTCGCTCCGCCCGATCTGTTGGGGTTAGCAATCAGCCCCAGCATTTT. This sequence encodes CASRSARSVGVSNQPQHF. This chain uses TRBV12-2 with TRBJ1-5. TRBV12-2 is classified as a pseudogene. The CDR3 length is 18 residues.

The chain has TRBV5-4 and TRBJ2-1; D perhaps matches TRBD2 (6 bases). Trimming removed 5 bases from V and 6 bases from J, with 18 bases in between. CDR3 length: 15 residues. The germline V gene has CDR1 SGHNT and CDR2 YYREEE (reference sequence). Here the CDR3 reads CASREGPASGNEQFF. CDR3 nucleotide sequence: TGTGCCAGCAGGGAGGGACCCGCGTCTGGCAATGAGCAGTTCTTC.

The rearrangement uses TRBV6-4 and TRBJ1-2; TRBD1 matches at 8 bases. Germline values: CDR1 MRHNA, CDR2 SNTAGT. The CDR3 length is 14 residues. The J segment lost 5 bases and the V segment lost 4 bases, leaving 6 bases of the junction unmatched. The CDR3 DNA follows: TGTGCCAGCAGTGCTGAAACAGGGGGTTATGGCTACACCTTC. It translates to CASSAETGGYGYTF.

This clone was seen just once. This CDR3 reads CASRRSPAWSSGNTIYF. The CDR3 nucleotides are TGTGCCAGCAGACGAAGCCCAGCTTGGAGCTCTGGAAACACCATATATTTT. The chain combines TRBV6-6 with TRBJ1-3; no definite D call. Per the germline V gene, CDR1 is MNHNY and CDR2 is SVGAGI (reference sequence). Trimming removed 6 bases from V and 0 bases from J, with 18 bases in between. The CDR3 sequence is 17 residues long.

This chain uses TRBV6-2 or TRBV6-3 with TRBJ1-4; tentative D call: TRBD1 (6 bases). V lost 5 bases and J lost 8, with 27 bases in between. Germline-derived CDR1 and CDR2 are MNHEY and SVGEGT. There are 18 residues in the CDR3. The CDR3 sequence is CASSPESPTPGTWEKLFF. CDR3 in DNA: TGTGCCAGCAGTCCGGAAAGTCCCACCCCGGGGACATGGGAAAAACTGTTTTTT.

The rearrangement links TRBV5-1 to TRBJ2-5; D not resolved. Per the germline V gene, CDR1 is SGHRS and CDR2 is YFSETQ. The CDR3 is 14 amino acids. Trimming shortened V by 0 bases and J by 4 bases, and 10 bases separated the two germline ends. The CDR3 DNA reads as TGCGCCAGCAGCTTGGAAGTTAACCGAGAGACCCAGTACTTC. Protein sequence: CASSLEVNRETQYF.

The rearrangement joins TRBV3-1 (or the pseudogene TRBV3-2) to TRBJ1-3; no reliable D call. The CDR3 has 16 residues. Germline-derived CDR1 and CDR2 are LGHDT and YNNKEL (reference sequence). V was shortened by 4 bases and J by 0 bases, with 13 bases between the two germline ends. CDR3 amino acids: CASSLVPSGSGNTIYF. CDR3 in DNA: TGTGCCAGCAGCCTAGTCCCCTCGGGCTCTGGAAACACCATATATTTT.

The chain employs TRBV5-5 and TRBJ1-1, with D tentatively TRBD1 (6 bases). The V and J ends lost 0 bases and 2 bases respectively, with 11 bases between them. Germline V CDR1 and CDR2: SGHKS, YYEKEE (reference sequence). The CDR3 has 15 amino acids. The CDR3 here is CASSLGLQGNTEAFF. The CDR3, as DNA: TGTGCCAGCAGCTTGGGCTTACAGGGTAACACTGAAGCTTTCTTT.

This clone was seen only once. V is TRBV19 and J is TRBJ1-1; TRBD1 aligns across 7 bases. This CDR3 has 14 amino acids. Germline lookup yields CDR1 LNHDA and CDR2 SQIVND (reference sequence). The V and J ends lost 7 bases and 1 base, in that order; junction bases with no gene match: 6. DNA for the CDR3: TGTGCCAGTAAAAGGGGGCCCCCGAACACTGAAGCTTTCTTT. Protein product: CASKRGPPNTEAFF.

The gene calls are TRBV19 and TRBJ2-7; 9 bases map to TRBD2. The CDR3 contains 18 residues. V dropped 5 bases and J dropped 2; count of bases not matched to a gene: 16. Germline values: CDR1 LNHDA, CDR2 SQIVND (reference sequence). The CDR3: CASSRTSAGGHIAYEQYF. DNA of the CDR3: TGTGCCAGTAGTCGGACGTCGGCGGGGGGGCATATTGCCTACGAGCAGTACTTC.

This CDR3 is CASSFGGNQPQHF. DNA of the CDR3: TGTGCCAGCAGTTTTGGTGGCAATCAGCCCCAGCATTTT. This chain uses TRBV12-3 or TRBV12-4 with TRBJ1-5; D remains unclear. Deletions cut 3 bases from V and 2 bases from J, with 5 bases between. The CDR3 extends over 13 amino acids.

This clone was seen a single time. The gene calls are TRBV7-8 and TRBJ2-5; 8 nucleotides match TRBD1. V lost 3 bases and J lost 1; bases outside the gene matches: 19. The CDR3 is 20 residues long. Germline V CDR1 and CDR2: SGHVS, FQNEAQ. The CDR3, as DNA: TGTGCCAGCAGCTTGATAGGGGCGTCCAGGGGGCCCCCTTTCCAAGAGACCCAGTACTTC. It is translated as CASSLIGASRGPPFQETQYF.

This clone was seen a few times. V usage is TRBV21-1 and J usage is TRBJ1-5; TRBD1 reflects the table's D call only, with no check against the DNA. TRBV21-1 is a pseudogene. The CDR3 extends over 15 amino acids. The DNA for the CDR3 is TGTGCCAGCAGCACGGACAGTGGGAGCAATCAGCCCCAGCATTTT. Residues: CASSTDSGSNQPQHF.

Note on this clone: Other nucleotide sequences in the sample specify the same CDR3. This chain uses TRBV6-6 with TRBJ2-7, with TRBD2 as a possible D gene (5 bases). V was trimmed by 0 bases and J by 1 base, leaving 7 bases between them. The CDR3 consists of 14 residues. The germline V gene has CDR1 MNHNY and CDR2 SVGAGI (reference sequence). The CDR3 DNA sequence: TGTGCCAGCAGTTACTCCGCGGGTTCCTACGAGCAGTACTTC. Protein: CASSYSAGSYEQYF.

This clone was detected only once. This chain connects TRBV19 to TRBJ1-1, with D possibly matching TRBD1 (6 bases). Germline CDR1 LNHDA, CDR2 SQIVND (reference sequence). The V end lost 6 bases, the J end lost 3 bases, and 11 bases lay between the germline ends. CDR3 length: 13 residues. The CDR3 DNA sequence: TGTGCCAGTAGGGAACAGGGTTACACTGAAGCTTTCTTT. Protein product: CASREQGYTEAFF.

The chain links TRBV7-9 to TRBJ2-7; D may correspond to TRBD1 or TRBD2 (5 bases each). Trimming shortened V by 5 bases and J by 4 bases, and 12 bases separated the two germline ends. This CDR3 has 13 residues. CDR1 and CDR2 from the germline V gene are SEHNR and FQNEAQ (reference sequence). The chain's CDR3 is CASSRDEGYEQYF. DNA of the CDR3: TGTGCCAGCAGCCGGGACGAGGGGTACGAGCAGTACTTC.

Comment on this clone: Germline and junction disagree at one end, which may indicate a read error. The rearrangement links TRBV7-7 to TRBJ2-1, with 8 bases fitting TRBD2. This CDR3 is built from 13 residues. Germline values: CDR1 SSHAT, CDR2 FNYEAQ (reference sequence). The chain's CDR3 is CASSTGLDNEQFF. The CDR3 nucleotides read TGTGCTAGCAGCACGGGACTAGACAATGAGCAGTTCTTC.

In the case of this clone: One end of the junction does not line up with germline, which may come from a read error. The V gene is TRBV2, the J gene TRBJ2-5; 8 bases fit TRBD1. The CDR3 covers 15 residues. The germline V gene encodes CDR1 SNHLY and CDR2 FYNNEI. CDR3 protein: CASREDRGPQETQYF. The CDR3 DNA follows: TGTGCCAGCAGGGAAGACAGGGGCCCCCAAGAGACCCAGTACTTC.

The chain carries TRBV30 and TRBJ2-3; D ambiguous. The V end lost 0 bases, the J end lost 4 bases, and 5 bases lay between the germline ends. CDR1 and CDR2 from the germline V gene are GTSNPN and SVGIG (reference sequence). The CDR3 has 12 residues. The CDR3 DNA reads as TGTGCCTGGAGTGTCCTAGCAGATACGCAGTATTTT. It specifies CAWSVLADTQYF.

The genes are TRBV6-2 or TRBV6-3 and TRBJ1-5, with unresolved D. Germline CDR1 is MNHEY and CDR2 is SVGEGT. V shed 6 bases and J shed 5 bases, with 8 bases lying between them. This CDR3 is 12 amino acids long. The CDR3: CASSLGYQPQHF. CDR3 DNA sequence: TGTGCCAGCAGCCTCGGGTATCAGCCCCAGCATTTT.

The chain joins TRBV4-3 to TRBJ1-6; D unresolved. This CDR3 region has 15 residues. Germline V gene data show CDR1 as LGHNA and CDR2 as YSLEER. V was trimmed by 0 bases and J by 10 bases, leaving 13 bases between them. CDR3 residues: CASSQDNLNGSPLHF. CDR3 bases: TGCGCCAGCAGCCAAGATAACCTAAATGGGTCACCCCTCCACTTT.

CDR3 in amino acids: CASSPWSNSNQPQHF. CDR3 DNA: TGTGCCAGCAGCCCCTGGAGTAATAGCAATCAGCCCCAGCATTTT. The gene calls are TRBV7-6 and TRBJ1-5; D unclear. V dropped 5 bases and J dropped 0 bases, with 11 bases sitting between them. Germline-derived CDR1 and CDR2 are SGHVS and FNYEAQ. This CDR3 contains 15 residues.

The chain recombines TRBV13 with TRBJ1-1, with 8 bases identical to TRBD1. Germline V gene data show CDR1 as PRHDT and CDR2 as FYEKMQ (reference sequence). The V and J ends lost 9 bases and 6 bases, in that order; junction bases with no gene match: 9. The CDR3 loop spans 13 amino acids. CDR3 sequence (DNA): TGTGCCAGGAACCCGGGACAGGCCCCTGAAGCTTTCTTT. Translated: CARNPGQAPEAFF.

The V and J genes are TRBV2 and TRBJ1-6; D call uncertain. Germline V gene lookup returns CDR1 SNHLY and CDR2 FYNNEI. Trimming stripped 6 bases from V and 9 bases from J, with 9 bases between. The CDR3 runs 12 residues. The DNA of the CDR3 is TGTGCCAGCAGACCACAAATTTCACCCCTCCACTTT. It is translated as CASRPQISPLHF.